The 15 T cell receptor beta chains in this list originate from one sample, sequenced in a study of control samples from healthy donors and cancer patients (TCRdb year 2020). The library was prepared using the immunoSEQ multiplex PCR assay. The clones in this table, taken by TCRdb from immuneACCESS, are in-frame only. Not every clone is retained; where verified, under half of the shortfall comes from an unresolved V gene, and the cause of the rest is unknown. This sample lists around 67,000 clones; roughly 89% were detected once. The ten top clones hold 5% to 7% of the sample. The sequencing sample was made of PBMCs. Every receptor here comes from a man aged 60 to 69 with colorectal cancer.

The chain combines TRBV28 with TRBJ2-1; D might be TRBD2 (5 bases). The CDR3 length is 12 residues. V shed 3 bases and J shed 6 bases, with 6 bases lying between them. Looked up from germline, CDR1 is MDHEN and CDR2 is SYDVKM. The CDR3 nucleotides read TGTGCCAGCAGTTTGGGGAGCAATGAGCAGTTCTTC. Its protein product is CASSLGSNEQFF.

This chain connects TRBV27 to TRBJ1-2; D may be TRBD1 (6 bases). Trimming removed 3 bases at V and 2 bases at J, with 10 bases between. Germline CDR1 MNHEY, CDR2 SMNVEV (reference sequence). The CDR3 length is 14 residues. For the CDR3, the DNA is TGTGCCAGCAGTTTGGCAGGGGTCAACTATGGCTACACCTTC. Translated: CASSLAGVNYGYTF.

The chain carries TRBV2 and TRBJ1-3; no reliable D call. The V gene's germline CDR1 is SNHLY and CDR2 FYNNEI. The germline V and J ends were trimmed by 5 bases and 0 bases, with 8 bases remaining between them. The CDR3 spans 14 residues. The CDR3 region has the DNA TGTGCCAGCAGTCTCTTTAGCTCTGGAAACACCATATATTTT. Its protein product is CASSLFSSGNTIYF.

This sequence joins TRBV11-2 and TRBJ2-5; 10 nucleotides agree with TRBD2. The CDR3 is 17 residues long. The junction had 14 bases not matched to a gene; V was cut back by 5 bases and J by 5 bases. Germline-derived CDR1 and CDR2 are SGHAT and FQNNGV. CDR3 sequence: CASSPGLGSGGQETQYF. In DNA form, the CDR3 reads TGTGCCAGCAGCCCGGGCCTTGGTAGCGGGGGGCAGGAGACCCAGTACTTC.

The chain joins TRBV7-2 to TRBJ1-5; D is uncertain. With 5 bases removed from V and 1 base from J, the gap between germline ends came to 12 bases. This CDR3 has 15 residues. Germline V gene sequence: CDR1 SGHTA, CDR2 FQGNSA. The CDR3 DNA is TGTGCCAGCAGCGCTAGGGTGGGGAGCAATCAGCCCCAGCATTTT. Its translation is CASSARVGSNQPQHF.

In nucleotides, the CDR3 is TGTGCCAGCAGCTTCCTAGCGGGGGCCACAGATACGCAGTATTTT. It encodes CASSFLAGATDTQYF. This rearrangement joins TRBV11-2 to TRBJ2-3; 10 bases align to TRBD2. The CDR3 is 15 amino acids. The V gene's germline CDR1 is SGHAT and CDR2 FQNNGV. V gave up 3 bases and J gave up 2 bases; unmatched junction bases: 2.

This clone was counted a few times. This chain links TRBV5-1 with TRBJ1-5; D remains ambiguous. The length of the CDR3 is 13 residues. V was shortened by 0 bases and J by 5 bases, with 6 bases between the two germline ends. The V gene's germline CDR1 is SGHRS and CDR2 YFSETQ. The CDR3 region is CASSLESHQPQHF. CDR3 sequence (DNA): TGCGCCAGCAGCTTGGAATCGCATCAGCCCCAGCATTTT.

The chain joins TRBV27 to TRBJ2-3; D is uncertain. The CDR3 loop spans 14 amino acids. Trimming removed 3 bases from V and 2 bases from J, with 9 bases in between. Germline values: CDR1 MNHEY, CDR2 SMNVEV (reference sequence). CDR3 nucleotides: TGTGCCAGCAGTTTTACATGGGACACAGATACGCAGTATTTT. Amino acid sequence: CASSFTWDTDTQYF.

The chain couples TRBV28 to TRBJ2-2, with TRBD2 matching 9 bases. V dropped 0 bases and J dropped 0; count of bases not matched to a gene: 5. CDR3 size: 18 residues. CDR1 MDHEN and CDR2 SYDVKM come from the germline V gene. Here the CDR3 DNA reads TGTGCCAGCAGTTTATGGGGTAGCGGGAGATCGAACACCGGGGAGCTGTTTTTT. Protein product: CASSLWGSGRSNTGELFF.

In its sample, this clone was seen once. V and J are TRBV2 and TRBJ2-1; D tentatively reads TRBD1 or TRBD2 (5 bases each). The CDR3 covers 16 residues. The V gene's germline CDR1 is SNHLY and CDR2 FYNNEI. V dropped 4 bases and J dropped 4 bases, with 17 bases sitting between them. CDR3 sequence (DNA): TGTGCCAGCAGTGCCCCGGGGACGGGGTCTTACAATGAGCAGTTCTTC. Encoded protein: CASSAPGTGSYNEQFF.

The gene calls are TRBV5-1 and TRBJ2-5; D possibly matches TRBD1 or TRBD2 (6 bases each). Between the trimmed V and J ends, which lost 4 bases and 3 bases, there was a span of 16 bases. The CDR3 extends over 15 amino acids. Germline V lookup: CDR1 SGHRS, CDR2 YFSETQ. CDR3 sequence: CASSLGKGGEETQYF. Written as DNA, the CDR3 is TGCGCCAGCAGCCTCGGGAAGGGGGGCGAAGAGACCCAGTACTTC.

This clone appeared a single time. This sequence joins TRBV6-5 and TRBJ1-2; TRBD1 aligns across 7 bases. Trimming at V came to 6 bases and at J to 0 bases, leaving 4 bases not matched to a gene. CDR1 and CDR2 (germline): MNHEY, SVGAGI. This CDR3 spans 14 amino acids. CDR3 sequence reads: CASSDRVTNYGYTF. CDR3 coding DNA: TGTGCCAGCAGCGACAGGGTTACTAACTATGGCTACACCTTC.

This chain joins TRBV2 and TRBJ2-7; no firm D call. V was clipped by 4 bases and J by 10 bases, with 11 bases between them. The CDR3 extends over 11 amino acids. Germline V gene data show CDR1 as SNHLY and CDR2 as FYNNEI. CDR3 sequence (DNA): TGTGCCAGCAGTGGCGACGGGCCTCAGTACTTC. Translation gives CASSGDGPQYF.

The genes are TRBV2 and TRBJ2-4; TRBD2 matches at 7 bases. The germline gives CDR1 SNHLY, CDR2 FYNNEI. The trim removed 2 bases at V and 7 bases at J, leaving 11 bases unmatched. The CDR3 contains 16 residues. Written as DNA, the CDR3 is TGTGCCAGCAGTGAATCCGGGGGAGGGGTTACTAACATTCAGTACTTC. This sequence encodes CASSESGGGVTNIQYF. Filled out from reference TRBV2 and TRBJ2-4, the complete variable domain reads EPEVTQTPSHQVTQMGQEVILRCVPISNHLYFYWYRQILGQKVEFLVSFYNNEISEKSEIFDDQFSVERPDGSNFTLKIRSTKLEDSAMYFCASSESGGGVTNIQYFGAGTRLSVL.

The chain combines TRBV11-3 with TRBJ2-3, with D unclear. The CDR3 has 13 amino acids. Germline CDR1 SGHNT, CDR2 YENEEA. V was clipped by 1 base and J by 0 bases, with 2 bases between them. The CDR3 sequence: CASSLGSTDTQYF. The CDR3 nucleotides read TGTGCCAGCAGCTTAGGCAGCACAGATACGCAGTATTTT.